The source of this TCR beta chain is a study of control samples from healthy donors and cancer patients. Germline-derived CDR1 and CDR2 are LGHNA and YSLEER. CDR3 size: 17 residues. V was shortened by 0 bases and J by 0 bases, with 9 bases between the two germline ends. Clones were sequenced by immunoSEQ multiplex PCR, and TCRdb holds only the in-frame ones, with some missing. Of some 70,000 clones in the sample, approximately 83% are singletons; the top ten hold more than 15%. Source material: blood. The sequence came from a man in his sixties in good health. V usage is TRBV4-3 and J usage is TRBJ1-6; D gene unclear. CDR3 in amino acids: CASSQDLKSSYNSPLHF. The CDR3 nucleotides read TGCGCCAGCAGCCAAGATCTGAAGAGCTCCTATAATTCACCCCTCCACTTT.